This is a list of T cell receptor beta chains from one sample in a study of CD8+ T cells in alopecia areata. Method: immunoSEQ multiplex PCR; TCRdb's copy keeps in-frame clones and lacks some. The sample consists of 150,000 to 200,000 clones, roughly 60% of them appearing once. The sample here was CD4+ T cells sorted from blood, taken at week 24, from a patient treated with tofacitinib. The receptors stem from a human donor with alopecia areata. The CDR3 runs from the conserved cysteine through the conserved F or W. Each record gives: V gene, J gene, CDR3 protein.

>TRBV6-5|TRBJ1-5
CASSGTANNQPQHF
>TRBV28|TRBJ1-1
CASSPQGAEAFF
>TRBV29-1|TRBJ2-4
CSIGQGSRNIQYF
>TRBV7-8|TRBJ1-1
CASRKVNTEAFF
>TRBV2|TRBJ1-5
CASRTGQTGEVGHF
>TRBV5-6|TRBJ2-5
CASSPPGLGETQYF
>TRBV25-1|TRBJ2-5
CASSEFSGGGQETQYF
>TRBV29-1|TRBJ2-1
CSVGGTAIYNEQFF
>TRBV30|TRBJ2-5
CAWSAKETQYF
>TRBV27|TRBJ2-2
CASRAGDTGELFF
>TRBV29-1|TRBJ2-7
CSVQGSPYEQYF
>TRBV5-1|TRBJ2-5
CASRKTDSRETQYF
>TRBV29-1|TRBJ2-5
CSVQGQVGETQYF
>TRBV29-1|TRBJ1-1
CSTRGQGGTEAFF
>TRBV27|TRBJ1-1
CASTETGRITEAFF
>TRBV9|TRBJ2-3
CASSNSRQGTQYF
>TRBV9|TRBJ2-1
CASSVVLAGGYNEQFF
>TRBV30|TRBJ1-5
CAWNQGRNQPQHF
>TRBV6-6|TRBJ1-2
CASRSRANYGYTF
>TRBV10-3|TRBJ2-7
CAISGGSRAYEQYF
>TRBV30|TRBJ1-2
CAWSVRRDVYGYTF
>TRBV30|TRBJ1-5
CAWSLIEPGQPQHF
>TRBV2|TRBJ2-1
CASRVAGEQFF
>TRBV30|TRBJ1-2
CAWSVRTGREGYTF
>TRBV29-1|TRBJ2-3
CSVEGLAAYTDTQYF
>TRBV5-1|TRBJ2-2
CASSRGTGELFF
>TRBV2|TRBJ2-5
CASTQGNQETQYF
>TRBV5-1|TRBJ2-2
CASHELGTGELFF
>TRBV30|TRBJ1-5
CAWSVGASNQPQHF
>TRBV5-6|TRBJ2-5
CASSLPRDNQETQYF
>TRBV4-3|TRBJ1-3
CASSRLAGSGNTIYF
>TRBV7-7|TRBJ2-3
CASSRQGTDTQYF
>TRBV11-2|TRBJ1-2
CASSLAQAANYGYTF
>TRBV7-6|TRBJ2-5
CASSLARTGGETQYF
>TRBV30|TRBJ2-2
CAWSKGPNTGELFF
>TRBV9|TRBJ2-7
CASSVGGPPYEQYF
>TRBV10-3|TRBJ2-5
CAISVGELAGGGETQYF
>TRBV6-4|TRBJ1-6
CASSSPTGGNSPLHF
>TRBV6-5|TRBJ1-4
CASGGGHEKLFF
>TRBV9|TRBJ1-2
CASSVAQGGYGYTF
>TRBV29-1|TRBJ2-3
CSDMDRKTDTQYF
>TRBV7-2|TRBJ2-5
CASSLAGETQYF
>TRBV5-1|TRBJ2-7
CASSLAPTTAGNYEQYF
>TRBV19|TRBJ2-3
CACRGDPADTQYF
>TRBV6-5|TRBJ1-5
CASIHPGRGHQPQHF
>TRBV7-2|TRBJ1-4
CASSKQGAGYGGEKLFF
>TRBV25-1|TRBJ2-5
CASSGHPGTGAETQYF
>TRBV15|TRBJ1-5
CATSQPPQKNQPQHF
>TRBV2|TRBJ2-2
CAGYYQPGELFF
>TRBV7-2|TRBJ2-2
CASSRDAGTGELFF